A single sample is the source of the 16 T cell receptor beta chains below, sequenced in a study of blood T cell repertoires in COVID-19. Some clones are missing from TCRdb's copy, which holds only in-frame ones; the method was immunoSEQ multiplex PCR. The repertoire holds a few hundred thousand clones, about 81% seen once, with around 4.1% in the top ten. Sequencing was carried out using PBMCs or T cells enriched from blood (not recorded which). The receptors stem from a man aged 25-45 years with acute COVID-19.

The CDR3 loop reads CASRSRSRGWSNQPQHF. In nucleotides, the CDR3 is TGTGCAAGTCGCTCCCGTAGCAGGGGATGGAGCAATCAGCCCCAGCATTTT. The V call is TRBV12-2, the J call TRBJ1-5; the D call of TRBD1 is as the table states it, not checked on the DNA. TRBV12-2 represents a pseudogene. The CDR3 covers 17 residues.

The chain links TRBV6-2 or TRBV6-3 to TRBJ2-1; 9 nucleotides line up with TRBD2. The V segment lost 6 bases and the J segment 7 bases; nucleotides outside the gene matches: 7. CDR3 length equals 14 residues. The germline V gene encodes CDR1 MNHEY and CDR2 SVGEGT. The CDR3 reads CASSSSGTENEQFF. CDR3 sequence (DNA): TGTGCCAGCAGCTCTAGCGGGACTGAGAATGAGCAGTTCTTC.

This chain uses TRBV7-2 with TRBJ2-1, with 10 positions matching TRBD2. The ends lost 4 bases at V and 9 bases at J; junction bases unmatched: 12. This CDR3 contains 16 residues. CDR1 is SGHTA, CDR2 FQGNSA, per germline. The CDR3 DNA is TGTGCCAGCAGCTCATCTATAGCGGGGGGAAGACTTGAGCAGTTCTTC. This encodes CASSSSIAGGRLEQFF. The full variable domain, with the rest looked up from reference TRBV7-2 and TRBJ2-1, is GAGVSQSPSNKVTEKGKDVELRCDPISGHTALYWYRQSLGQGLEFLIYFQGNSAPDKSGLPSDRFSAERTGGSVSTLTIQRTQQEDSAVYLCASSSSIAGGRLEQFFGPGTRLTVL.

This chain uses TRBV9 with TRBJ1-3; D gene unclear. The CDR3 sequence is 18 residues long. V was clipped by 0 bases and J by 0 bases, with 16 bases between them. Germline V CDR1 and CDR2: SGDLS, YYNGEE. The CDR3 sequence is CASSVGVASDISGNTIYF. The DNA for the CDR3 is TGTGCCAGCAGCGTAGGCGTTGCCAGCGATATCTCTGGAAACACCATATATTTT.

This chain links TRBV10-3 with TRBJ1-5; no reliable D call. Deletions cut 0 bases from V and 7 bases from J, with 7 bases between. The germline CDR1 and CDR2 sequences are ENHRY and SYGVKD. The CDR3 runs to 13 residues. CDR3: CAISESASQPQHF. The CDR3 nucleotides read TGTGCCATCAGTGAGTCAGCCTCACAGCCCCAGCATTTT.

The J gene is TRBJ2-2, the V gene TRBV2, with D possibly being TRBD2 (6 bases). The V and J ends lost 3 bases and 3 bases respectively, with 11 bases between them. The CDR3 is made up of 15 amino acids. Looked up from germline, CDR1 is SNHLY and CDR2 is FYNNEI. CDR3 nucleotides: TGTGCCAGCAGTGATGCGGCGGGGTACACCGGGGAGCTGTTTTTT. Protein product: CASSDAAGYTGELFF.

This clone was counted a few times. The rearrangement links TRBV7-2 to TRBJ2-1, with 10 bases aligning to TRBD2. The germline CDR1 and CDR2 sequences are SGHTA and FQGNSA. Trimming removed 3 bases from V and 4 bases from J; junction bases left unmatched: 12. The CDR3 has 18 amino acids. This CDR3 reads CASSLGRFSGRRYNEQFF. DNA for the CDR3: TGTGCCAGCAGCTTGGGACGATTTAGCGGGAGGAGATACAATGAGCAGTTCTTC.

The CDR3 loop is CASSRTTGTGSGTQYF. For the CDR3, the DNA is TGTGCCAGCAGCCGCACTACCGGGACAGGGTCCGGGACCCAGTACTTC. V and J are TRBV7-6 and TRBJ2-5; 9 nucleotides agree with TRBD1. The CDR3 covers 16 residues. Germline values: CDR1 SGHVS, CDR2 FNYEAQ. V shed 5 bases, J shed 7 bases, and the junction held 14 bases outside the gene matches. Combining the CDR3 with reference TRBV7-6 and TRBJ2-5 gives the whole variable domain GAGVSQSPRYKVTKRGQDVALRCDPISGHVSLYWYRQALGQGPEFLTYFNYEAQQDKSGLPNDRFSAERPEGSISTLTIQRTEQRDSAMYRCASSRTTGTGSGTQYFGPGTRLLVL.

This clone was recorded only once. The chain carries TRBV6-2 or TRBV6-3 and TRBJ2-1, with 12 positions matching TRBD2. CDR1 and CDR2 from the germline V gene are MNHEY and SVGEGT. V was pared by 2 bases and J by 5 bases, with 4 bases of the junction left unmatched. This CDR3 contains 16 residues. CDR3 loop: CASSYPRLAGDNEQFF. CDR3 nucleotide sequence: TGTGCCAGCAGTTACCCAAGACTAGCGGGAGACAATGAGCAGTTCTTC.

The rearrangement links TRBV29-1 to TRBJ2-5; a weak D match, TRBD1 (5 bases). The CDR3 runs to 12 residues. Trimming shortened V by 7 bases and J by 1 base, and 10 bases separated the two germline ends. From germline, CDR1 is SQVTM and CDR2 ANQGSEA. CDR3 sequence reads: CSAQGLQETQYF. The CDR3 DNA reads as TGCAGCGCTCAGGGCCTCCAAGAGACCCAGTACTTC. The full variable domain, rest sourced from reference TRBV29-1 and TRBJ2-5, is SAVISQKPSRDICQRGTSLTIQCQVDSQVTMMFWYRQQPGQSLTLIATANQGSEATYESGFVIDKFPISRPNLTFSTLTVSNMSPEDSSIYLCSAQGLQETQYFGPGTRLLVL.

The chain is built from TRBV7-2 and TRBJ1-5; D gene unclear. The CDR3 runs to 14 residues. The germline CDR1 and CDR2 sequences are SGHTA and FQGNSA. Trimming took off 4 bases at V and 2 bases at J, with 9 bases between the two ends. The CDR3, as DNA: TGTGCCAGCAGCTCCGCTGGGCGCAATCAGCCCCAGCATTTT. Its translation is CASSSAGRNQPQHF.

The gene calls are TRBV3-1 (or the pseudogene TRBV3-2) and TRBJ2-5, with 11 nucleotides matching TRBD2. Germline V gives CDR1 LGHDT, CDR2 YNNKEL (reference sequence). The CDR3 extends over 17 amino acids. Trimming cost V 6 bases and J 5 bases; bases outside gene matches: 14. CDR3 in amino acids: CASRMGLAVTVGETQYF. The CDR3, as DNA: TGTGCCAGCAGGATGGGACTAGCGGTCACGGTGGGGGAGACCCAGTACTTC.

The chain uses TRBV5-6 and TRBJ2-1, with TRBD1 identical over 10 bases. The trim removed 2 bases at V and 4 bases at J, leaving 6 bases unmatched. The CDR3 extends over 16 amino acids. In germline, CDR1 is SGHDT, CDR2 YYEEEE. CDR3 bases: TGTGCCAGCAGCTTTCCGGGACAGGGGACTTACAATGAGCAGTTCTTC. Translated: CASSFPGQGTYNEQFF. The variable domain in full, completed from reference TRBV5-6 and TRBJ2-1, reads DAGVTQSPTHLIKTRGQQVTLRCSPKSGHDTVSWYQQALGQGPQFIFQYYEEEERQRGNFPDRFSGHQFPNYSSELNVNALLLGDSALYLCASSFPGQGTYNEQFFGPGTRLTVL.

This clone was counted once. The rearrangement joins TRBV19 to TRBJ1-1, with 7 bases fitting TRBD1. V shed 10 bases, J shed 0 bases, and the junction held 8 bases outside the gene matches. The CDR3 runs to 14 residues. CDR1 and CDR2 from the germline V gene are LNHDA and SQIVND (reference sequence). This CDR3 is CATAPDRLNTEAFF. CDR3 coding DNA: TGTGCCACCGCACCGGACAGGCTGAACACTGAAGCTTTCTTT. Full variable domain (missing parts from reference TRBV19 and TRBJ1-1): DGGITQSPKYLFRKEGQNVTLSCEQNLNHDAMYWYRQDPGQGLRLIYYSQIVNDFQKGDIAEGYSVSREKKESFPLTVTSAQKNPTAFYLCATAPDRLNTEAFFGQGTRLTVV.

CDR3 protein: CASSSPGTAKNNEQFF. The CDR3 nucleotides are TGTGCCAGCAGCTCTCCCGGGACTGCAAAAAACAATGAGCAGTTCTTC. The chain joins TRBV7-2 to TRBJ2-1; tentatively, D is TRBD2 (6 bases). The ends were cut back, 4 bases at V and 5 bases at J, with 18 bases in the middle. The CDR3 has 16 amino acids. Per the germline V gene, CDR1 is SGHTA and CDR2 is FQGNSA.

This chain links TRBV15 with TRBJ1-1, with D perhaps TRBD1 (6 bases). Trimming shortened V by 7 bases and J by 5 bases, and 8 bases separated the two germline ends. Germline lookup yields CDR1 LNHNV and CDR2 YYDKDF (reference sequence). The CDR3 has 11 residues. This chain's CDR3 is CATTGDTEAFF. DNA for the CDR3: TGTGCCACCACAGGGGATACTGAAGCTTTCTTT.